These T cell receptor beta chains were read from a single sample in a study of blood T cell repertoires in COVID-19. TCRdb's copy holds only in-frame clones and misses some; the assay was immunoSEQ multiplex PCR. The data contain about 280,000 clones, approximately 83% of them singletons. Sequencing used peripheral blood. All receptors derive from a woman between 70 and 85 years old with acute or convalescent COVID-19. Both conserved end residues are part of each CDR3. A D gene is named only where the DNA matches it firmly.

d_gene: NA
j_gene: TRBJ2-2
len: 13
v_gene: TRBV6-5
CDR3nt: TGTGCCAGCAGGCAACCAGGGGCCGGGGAGCTGTTTTTT
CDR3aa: CASRQPGAGELFF

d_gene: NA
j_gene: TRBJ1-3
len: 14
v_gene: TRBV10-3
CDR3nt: TGTGGGGGAGGGGCAGGAGACTCTGGAAACACCATATATTTT
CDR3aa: CGGGAGDSGNTIYF

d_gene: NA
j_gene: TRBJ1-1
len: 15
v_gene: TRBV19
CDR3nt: TGTGCCAGTGGTGGTTACGGAGGCATGAACACTGAAGCTTTCTTT
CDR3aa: CASGGYGGMNTEAFF

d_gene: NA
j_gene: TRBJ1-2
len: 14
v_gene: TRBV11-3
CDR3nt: TGTGCCAGCAGCTTAGCTCGTCTGAGAAGTGGCTACACCTTC
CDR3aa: CASSLARLRSGYTF

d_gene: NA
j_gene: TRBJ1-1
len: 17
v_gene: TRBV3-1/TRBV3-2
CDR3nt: TGTGCCAGCAGCCCTAGTCTACAGGGCGGAACGGACGCTGAAGCTTTCTTT
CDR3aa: CASSPSLQGGTDAEAFF

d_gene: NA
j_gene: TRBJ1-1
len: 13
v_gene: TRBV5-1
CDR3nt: TGCGCCAGCAGCTTGACAGGGATCACTGAAGCTTTCTTT
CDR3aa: CASSLTGITEAFF

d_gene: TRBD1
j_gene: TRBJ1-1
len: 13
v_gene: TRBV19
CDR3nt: TGTGCCTCATCAACAGGGGCTGGTACTGAAGCTTTCTTT
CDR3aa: CASSTGAGTEAFF

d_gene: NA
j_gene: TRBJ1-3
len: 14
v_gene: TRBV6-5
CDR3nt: TGTGCCACGTCACAGGGCGACTCTGGAAACACCATATATTTT
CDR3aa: CATSQGDSGNTIYF

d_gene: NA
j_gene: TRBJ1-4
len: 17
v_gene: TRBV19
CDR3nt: TGTGCCAGTAGTATCAGCGTCGTAGGGGTCACTAATGAAAAACTGTTTTTT
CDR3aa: CASSISVVGVTNEKLFF

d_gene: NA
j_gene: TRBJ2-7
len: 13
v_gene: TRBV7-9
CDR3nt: TGTGCCAGCAGCTTAACGGGAAGGGCGGAGCAGTACTTC
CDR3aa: CASSLTGRAEQYF

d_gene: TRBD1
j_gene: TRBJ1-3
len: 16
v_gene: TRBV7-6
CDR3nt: TGTGCCAGCAGCTTAGCCAGACAGGGGTTGGCAAACACCATATATTTT
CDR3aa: CASSLARQGLANTIYF

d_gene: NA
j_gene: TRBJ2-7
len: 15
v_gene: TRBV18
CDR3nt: TGTGCCAGCTCACCAACGTTAATTGGAGAGTACGAGCAGTACTTC
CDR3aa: CASSPTLIGEYEQYF

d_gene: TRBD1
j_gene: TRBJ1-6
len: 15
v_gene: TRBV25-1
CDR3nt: TGTGCCAGCAGTGAATTCCAGGGGGCGAATTCACCCCTCCACTTT
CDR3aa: CASSEFQGANSPLHF

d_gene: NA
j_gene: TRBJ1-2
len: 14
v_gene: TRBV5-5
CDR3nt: TGTGCCAGCAACCCGCGGGGGGGATGGGATGGCTACACCTTC
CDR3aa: CASNPRGGWDGYTF

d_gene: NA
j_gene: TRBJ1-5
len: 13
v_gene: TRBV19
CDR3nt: TGTGCCAGTAGGGGAGGGGGCAATCAGCCCCAGCATTTT
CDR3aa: CASRGGGNQPQHF

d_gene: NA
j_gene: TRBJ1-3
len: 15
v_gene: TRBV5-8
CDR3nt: TGTGCCAGCAGCTTGGAACAGGGCTCTGGAAACACCATATATTTT
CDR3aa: CASSLEQGSGNTIYF

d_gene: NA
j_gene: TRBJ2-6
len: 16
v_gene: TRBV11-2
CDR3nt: TGTGCCAGCAGCTTTGTGATGAGCTCTGGGGCCAACGTCCTGACTTTC
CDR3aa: CASSFVMSSGANVLTF

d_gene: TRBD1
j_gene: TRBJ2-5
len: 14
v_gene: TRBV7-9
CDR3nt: TGTGCCAGCAACGCGGGACAGGGGGACGGGACCCAGTACTTC
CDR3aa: CASNAGQGDGTQYF

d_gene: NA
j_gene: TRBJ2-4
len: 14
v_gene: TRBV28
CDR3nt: TGTGCCAGCAGGCGGGGCGGGGTGAAAAACATTCAGTACTTC
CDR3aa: CASRRGGVKNIQYF

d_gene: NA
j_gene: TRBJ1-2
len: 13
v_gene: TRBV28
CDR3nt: TGTGCCAGCAGTTTTGCGGGTTCCGGTGGCTACACCTTC
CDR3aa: CASSFAGSGGYTF

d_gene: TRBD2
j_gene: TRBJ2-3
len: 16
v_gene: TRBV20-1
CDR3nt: TGCAGTGCTAGTAAGGGAGCGGGGGCCATCACAGATACGCAGTATTTT
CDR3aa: CSASKGAGAITDTQYF

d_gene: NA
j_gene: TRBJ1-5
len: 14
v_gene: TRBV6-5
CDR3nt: TGTGCCAGCAGTTACGACCGTGGCGGCCAGCCCCAGCATTTT
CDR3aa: CASSYDRGGQPQHF